These 19 T cell receptor beta chains share one sample of origin, sequenced in a study of control samples from healthy donors and cancer patients. The repertoire was sequenced with immunoSEQ multiplex PCR; TCRdb's copy has only in-frame clones and lacks some. The sample lists 120,000 to 150,000 clones; less than 95% were seen once. The sequenced sample consisted of blood. All receptors come from a man aged 18 to 30 in good health.

The J gene is TRBJ1-3, the V gene TRBV28; D not certain. V lost 4 bases to trimming and J lost 4 bases, with 20 bases between them. Germline CDR1 MDHEN, CDR2 SYDVKM. The CDR3 has 17 amino acids. CDR3 nucleotides: TGTGCCAGCAGTTATTTTCGATTCAGTCCTTCGGGAAACACCATATATTTT. This codes for CASSYFRFSPSGNTIYF. Full variable domain (remainder filled in from reference TRBV28 and TRBJ1-3): DVKVTQSSRYLVKRTGEKVFLECVQDMDHENMFWYRQDPGLGLRLIYFSYDVKMKEKGDIPEGYSVSREKKERFSLILESASTNQTSMYLCASSYFRFSPSGNTIYFGEGSWLTVV.

This chain links TRBV29-1 with TRBJ2-3; tentatively, D is TRBD1 (6 bases). In germline, CDR1 is SQVTM, CDR2 ANQGSEA. The V and J ends lost 7 bases and 0 bases respectively, with 14 bases between them. This CDR3 has 14 amino acids. The CDR3 loop reads CSERRTASTDTQYF. CDR3 DNA sequence: TGCAGCGAGCGTAGGACAGCTAGCACAGATACGCAGTATTTT.

This clone has just one count. The J gene is TRBJ1-1, the V gene TRBV14; the match to TRBD1 covers 7 bases. CDR1 is SGHDN and CDR2 is FVKESK in the germline V gene. V gave up 5 bases and J gave up 1 base; unmatched junction bases: 1. This CDR3 contains 13 residues. Here the CDR3 DNA reads TGTGCCAGCAGCGGACAGGCGAACACTGAAGCTTTCTTT. Protein product: CASSGQANTEAFF.

The V gene is TRBV5-4, the J gene TRBJ2-1; D possibly uses TRBD1 or TRBD2 (5 bases each). CDR3 length: 16 residues. Trimming removed 4 bases from V and 3 bases from J, with 17 bases in between. CDR1 is SGHNT and CDR2 is YYREEE in the germline V gene (reference sequence). The CDR3 reads CASSRYGTVVYNEQFF. The DNA of the CDR3 is TGTGCCAGCAGCCGGTACGGGACCGTAGTCTACAATGAGCAGTTCTTC.

Written as DNA, the CDR3 is TGTGCCAGCAGCTTAACAGATAATTCACCCCTCCACTTT. This translates into CASSLTDNSPLHF. The rearrangement uses TRBV11-2 and TRBJ1-6; D unclear. Per germline, CDR1 SGHAT and CDR2 FQNNGV. V was pared by 2 bases and J by 5 bases, with 4 bases between. CDR3 length equals 13 residues. The variable domain in full, completed from reference TRBV11-2 and TRBJ1-6, reads EAGVAQSPRYKIIEKRQSVAFWCNPISGHATLYWYQQILGQGPKLLIQFQNNGVVDDSQLPKDRFSAERLKGVDSTLKIQPAKLEDSAVYLCASSLTDNSPLHFGNGTRLTVT.

This chain uses TRBV7-6 with TRBJ2-5, with D unresolved. V dropped 2 bases and J dropped 4 bases, with 14 bases sitting between them. Germline values: CDR1 SGHVS, CDR2 FNYEAQ. This CDR3 region has 15 residues. The CDR3 DNA reads TGTGCCAGCAGCTTAAGCTTGAGTAGAGGAGAGACCCAGTACTTC. Translating gives CASSLSLSRGETQYF.

V is TRBV2 and J is TRBJ2-3; tentative D call: TRBD1 (5 bases). Trimming pared 7 bases from V and 0 bases from J, leaving 5 bases between. CDR1 and CDR2 from the germline V gene are SNHLY and FYNNEI. The CDR3 sequence is 12 residues long. CDR3 in DNA: TGTGCCAGCAAGGGGAGCACAGATACGCAGTATTTT. Protein sequence: CASKGSTDTQYF.

This chain joins TRBV11-2 and TRBJ1-5; no clear D. V dropped 5 bases and J dropped 2 bases, with 4 bases sitting between them. Germline V gene sequence: CDR1 SGHAT, CDR2 FQNNGV. This CDR3 has 12 amino acids. CDR3 sequence: CASSPGNQPQHF. In DNA form, the CDR3 reads TGTGCCAGCAGCCCAGGCAATCAGCCCCAGCATTTT.

The genes are TRBV23-1 and TRBJ1-5; TRBD1 matches at 7 bases. TRBV23-1 is given ORF status, its function remaining uncertain. Trimming removed 4 bases from V and 1 base from J; junction bases left unmatched: 10. CDR3 size: 17 residues. This CDR3 reads CASSPLSTGESNQPQHF. The CDR3 DNA reads as TGCGCCAGCAGTCCCCTCTCCACAGGGGAAAGCAATCAGCCCCAGCATTTT.

This clone has only one observation. This chain uses TRBV6-1 with TRBJ1-5; D is perhaps TRBD1 (5 bases). The CDR3 runs to 14 residues. The germline V gene has CDR1 MNHNS and CDR2 SASEGT. Trimming shortened V by 2 bases and J by 4 bases, and 9 bases separated the two germline ends. The CDR3 region has the DNA TGTGCCAGCAGTGAATGGGGGGGTAATCAGCCCCAGCATTTT. It specifies CASSEWGGNQPQHF.

The chain recombines TRBV2 with TRBJ1-1; no reliable D call. The CDR3 runs 11 residues. From germline, CDR1 is SNHLY and CDR2 FYNNEI. The ends were cut back, 2 bases at V and 8 bases at J, with 6 bases in the middle. CDR3 DNA sequence: TGTGCCAGCAGTGAACAGACAGAAGCTTTCTTT. This gives the protein CASSEQTEAFF.

This clone was picked up one time. V gene TRBV12-3 or TRBV12-4 combines with J gene TRBJ2-5; D unresolved. The CDR3 runs to 13 residues. V was trimmed by 5 bases and J by 0 bases, leaving 7 bases between them. The CDR3 coding sequence is TGTGCCAGCAGTACCTGGGACCAAGAGACCCAGTACTTC. Residues: CASSTWDQETQYF.

The rearrangement joins TRBV15 to TRBJ2-7; D unresolved. Germline CDR1 and CDR2: LNHNV and YYDKDF (reference sequence). This CDR3 region has 13 residues. Trimming stripped 0 bases from V and 7 bases from J, with 10 bases between. CDR3 in DNA: TGTGCCACCAGCAGAGATCATTTGCTTGAGCAGTACTTC. It encodes CATSRDHLLEQYF.

This clone was picked up one time. V is TRBV11-2 and J is TRBJ2-7; 8 bases are a match to TRBD1. The V gene end was trimmed by 2 bases and the J gene end by 12 bases; junction bases not matched to a gene: 6. Germline CDR1 and CDR2: SGHAT and FQNNGV. CDR3 length equals 12 residues. The CDR3 region is CASSLRQGPRYF. The CDR3 DNA reads TGTGCCAGCAGCTTAAGACAGGGGCCGAGGTACTTC.

This clone was detected only once. The chain employs TRBV28 and TRBJ2-5, with D possibly being TRBD2 (7 bases). The CDR3 is 14 amino acids. Germline V CDR1 and CDR2: MDHEN, SYDVKM. Trimming shortened V by 4 bases and J by 4 bases, and 13 bases separated the two germline ends. Written as DNA, the CDR3 is TGTGCCAGCAGTTGGGGAGGGGGGCGAGAGACCCAGTACTTC. As protein: CASSWGGGRETQYF.

A single count supports this clone. The J gene is TRBJ1-2, the V gene TRBV3-1 (or the pseudogene TRBV3-2); 7 nucleotides line up with TRBD1. The ends lost 3 bases at V and 7 bases at J; junction bases unmatched: 5. The CDR3 extends over 13 amino acids. Per germline, CDR1 LGHDT and CDR2 YNNKEL (reference sequence). The CDR3 here is CASSQMTGSGYTF. In DNA, the CDR3 is TGTGCCAGCAGCCAGATGACAGGGTCTGGCTACACCTTC.

The V and J genes are TRBV7-8 and TRBJ2-7, with D possibly being TRBD1 (5 bases). V was clipped by 5 bases and J by 3 bases, with 23 bases between them. The CDR3 sequence is 17 residues long. Germline CDR1 reads SGHVS; CDR2 reads FQNEAQ. The CDR3 protein is CASSPITRVDTFYEQYF. The CDR3 DNA sequence: TGTGCCAGCAGCCCGATAACCAGGGTAGACACGTTCTACGAGCAGTACTTC.

This clone was detected a few times. The rearrangement joins TRBV12-3 or TRBV12-4 to TRBJ1-1; D not certain. Trimming cost V 6 bases and J 1 base, with 6 bases left between them. This CDR3 has 12 amino acids. The CDR3 spells CASSKGNTEAFF. CDR3 DNA sequence: TGTGCCAGCAGCAAAGGGAACACTGAAGCTTTCTTT.

The chain recombines TRBV27 with TRBJ1-2; D is unclear. CDR1 and CDR2 (germline): MNHEY, SMNVEV (reference sequence). CDR3 length equals 12 residues. V was trimmed by 5 bases and J by 8 bases, leaving 12 bases between them. In DNA form, the CDR3 reads TGTGCCAGCAGTCCCCCGACGGGGGGCTACACCTTC. Translation: CASSPPTGGYTF.